A single sample gave rise to the 25 T cell receptor beta chains below, sequenced in a study of graft-versus-host responses after intestinal transplantation. Generated by immunoSEQ multiplex PCR, the TCRdb table keeps only in-frame clones and is missing some. Among under 7,000 clones, 89% were seen once, and the ten largest hold over 4%. The input for sequencing was PBMCs, taken around 88 days after transplant. Receptor source: a human patient who received an intestinal transplant, so some T cells may come from the graft donor.

The chain couples TRBV7-9 to TRBJ2-7; D is ambiguous. V was pared by 5 bases and J by 4 bases, with 21 bases between. The V gene's germline CDR1 is SEHNR and CDR2 FQNEAQ (reference sequence). The CDR3 is made up of 16 amino acids. The CDR3 DNA follows: TGTGCCAGCAGCCCCCCCGAGGACCGGCCGGCTTACGAGCAGTACTTC. Amino acid sequence: CASSPPEDRPAYEQYF.

The V call is TRBV2, the J call TRBJ2-1; TRBD1 aligns across 9 bases. Germline trimming cut 8 bases from V and 2 bases from J; bases unmatched to any gene: 7. The CDR3 has 15 amino acids. Germline-derived CDR1 and CDR2 are SNHLY and FYNNEI. CDR3 nucleotide sequence: TGTGCCAGCCACCTCCGGGACAGGGCCTACAATGAGCAGTTCTTC. Amino acids: CASHLRDRAYNEQFF.

The V and J genes are TRBV29-1 and TRBJ2-1; D possibly corresponds to TRBD1 (5 bases). V shed 6 bases and J shed 3 bases, with 18 bases lying between them. Germline CDR1 reads SQVTM; CDR2 reads ANQGSEA. This CDR3 contains 15 residues. This CDR3 is CSVQTREVGYNEQFF. Written as DNA, the CDR3 is TGCAGCGTCCAGACCAGGGAAGTGGGCTACAATGAGCAGTTCTTC.

The chain combines TRBV2 with TRBJ2-5; D remains unclear. Trimming pared 6 bases from V and 1 base from J, leaving 9 bases between. Per the germline V gene, CDR1 is SNHLY and CDR2 is FYNNEI. The CDR3 sequence is 13 residues long. The CDR3 DNA sequence: TGTGCCAGCAGCAACACACGCCAAGAGACCCAGTACTTC. It yields the protein CASSNTRQETQYF.

The chain joins TRBV4-2 to TRBJ1-2; tentatively, D is TRBD1 (6 bases). Trimming removed 0 bases at V and 8 bases at J, with 25 bases between. CDR3 length equals 18 residues. The germline gives CDR1 LGHNA, CDR2 YNFKEQ. CDR3 in amino acids: CASSQDKDRSDSPGGYTF. CDR3 DNA sequence: TGTGCCAGCAGCCAAGACAAAGACAGGTCGGACTCCCCCGGCGGCTACACCTTC.

V usage is TRBV28 and J usage is TRBJ2-7; D is undetermined. This CDR3 is built from 14 residues. The V gene's germline CDR1 is MDHEN and CDR2 SYDVKM. Trimming stripped 5 bases from V and 3 bases from J, with 14 bases between. The CDR3 DNA reads as TGTGCCAGCAGTCTCCGGGCACGGCTCTACGAGCAGTACGTC. It encodes CASSLRARLYEQYV.

The gene calls are TRBV9 and TRBJ2-7; 9 bases are a match to TRBD2. CDR1 is SGDLS, CDR2 YYNGEE, per germline. There are 13 residues in the CDR3. Germline trimming cut 6 bases from V and 6 bases from J; bases unmatched to any gene: 7. The CDR3 loop is CASNGGGAGEQYF. DNA of the CDR3: TGTGCCAGCAACGGCGGGGGGGCCGGCGAGCAGTACTTC.

The chain employs TRBV15 and TRBJ1-5; D remains unclear. Trimming removed 5 bases at V and 2 bases at J, with 19 bases between. CDR3 length: 17 amino acids. Germline CDR1 LNHNV, CDR2 YYDKDF (reference sequence). The CDR3: CATSPPSAGGGNQPQHF. CDR3 DNA: TGTGCCACCAGCCCCCCCTCGGCCGGAGGAGGCAATCAGCCCCAGCATTTT.

The gene calls are TRBV27 and TRBJ2-1; D is unresolved. Germline values: CDR1 MNHEY, CDR2 SMNVEV (reference sequence). Trimming left V 6 bases short and J 4 bases short, with 10 bases between. The CDR3 runs to 13 residues. In nucleotides, the CDR3 is TGTGCCAGCAGGGCTACACTATACAATGAGCAGTTCTTC. Amino acid sequence: CASRATLYNEQFF.

The V and J genes are TRBV30 and TRBJ2-5; D gene ambiguous. CDR3 length equals 13 residues. Trimming removed 2 bases at V and 5 bases at J, with 12 bases between. Germline CDR1 is GTSNPN and CDR2 is SVGIG (reference sequence). DNA for the CDR3: TGTGCCTGGAGTCAGGCGGTATGGGAGACCCAGTACTTC. Amino acids: CAWSQAVWETQYF.

The CDR3 protein is CASSPLGDYRAFF. Here the CDR3 DNA reads TGTGCCAGCAGCCCCCTAGGAGACTACCGGGCTTTCTTT. The chain has TRBV14 and TRBJ1-1, with unresolved D. V was clipped by 4 bases and J by 11 bases, with 17 bases between them. The germline gives CDR1 SGHDN, CDR2 FVKESK. The CDR3 spans 13 residues.

The CDR3 DNA sequence: TGTGCCAGCAGCCCCTACAGGGGGAACACCGGGGAGCTGTTTTTT. This codes for CASSPYRGNTGELFF. V is TRBV5-8 and J is TRBJ2-2; 7 bases are shared with TRBD1. The junction had 4 bases not matched to a gene; V was cut back by 4 bases and J by 1 base. The CDR3 runs 15 residues. Germline lookup yields CDR1 SGHTS and CDR2 YDEGEE. Supplemented by reference TRBV5-8 and TRBJ2-2, the full variable domain reads EAGVTQSPTHLIKTRGQQATLRCSPISGHTSVYWYQQALGLGLQFLLWYDEGEERNRGNFPPRFSGRQFPNYSSELNVNALELEDSALYLCASSPYRGNTGELFFGEGSRLTVL.

The chain is built from TRBV29-1 and TRBJ2-3, with 9 bases lining up with TRBD1. Trimming took 4 bases from V and 10 from J; bases not matched to a gene: 6. There are 12 residues in the CDR3. Germline V gives CDR1 SQVTM, CDR2 ANQGSEA. CDR3 nucleotides: TGCAGCGTTGTGGGACAGGGCCTGCCGCAGTATTTT. Its translation is CSVVGQGLPQYF.

The chain links TRBV15 to TRBJ1-1; unclear D gene. The ends were cut back, 8 bases at V and 0 bases at J, with 13 bases in the middle. The CDR3 length is 14 residues. Germline V gene lookup returns CDR1 LNHNV and CDR2 YYDKDF (reference sequence). In DNA form, the CDR3 reads TGTGCCACCGCGCGCGTAGGGATGAACACTGAAGCTTTCTTT. Protein sequence: CATARVGMNTEAFF. The variable domain in full, with the rest retrieved from reference TRBV15 and TRBJ1-1, is DAMVIQNPRYQVTQFGKPVTLSCSQTLNHNVMYWYQQKSSQAPKLLFHYYDKDFNNEADTPDNFQSRRPNTSFCFLDIRSPGLGDTAMYLCATARVGMNTEAFFGQGTRLTVV.

The rearrangement links TRBV19 to TRBJ2-7, with 8 bases aligning to TRBD1. The germline gives CDR1 LNHDA, CDR2 SQIVND (reference sequence). Germline trimming cut 4 bases from V and 2 bases from J; bases unmatched to any gene: 4. The CDR3 extends over 14 amino acids. The CDR3 nucleotides read TGTGCCAGTAGTACCCGGGACAGGCCCTACGAGCAGTACTTC. Translating it yields CASSTRDRPYEQYF.

The gene calls are TRBV14 and TRBJ2-7; 8 bases are a match to TRBD2. J lost 6 bases, V lost 3 bases, and 10 bases had no gene match. CDR1 SGHDN and CDR2 FVKESK come from the germline V gene. The CDR3 totals 15 residues. DNA for the CDR3: TGTGCCAGCAGCCATACTAAGCGGGAGATTACCGAGCAGTACTTC. Encoded protein: CASSHTKREITEQYF.

The chain has TRBV6-6 and TRBJ1-5; D is uncertain. CDR3 size: 14 residues. Trimming took off 7 bases at V and 0 bases at J, with 10 bases between the two ends. From germline, CDR1 is MNHNY and CDR2 SVGAGI (reference sequence). CDR3: CASTTTNSNQPQHF. The CDR3 DNA reads as TGTGCCAGCACCACCACCAATAGCAATCAGCCCCAGCATTTT.

A word on this clone: The sample contains more than one DNA sequence encoding this CDR3. In nucleotides, the CDR3 is TGTGCCAGCAGTTCTCTTCAGTATACCGGGGAGCTGTTTTTT. Amino acid sequence: CASSSLQYTGELFF. V and J are TRBV28 and TRBJ2-2; D is unclear. V dropped 4 bases and J dropped 5 bases, with 11 bases sitting between them. The CDR3 is made up of 14 amino acids. Germline-derived CDR1 and CDR2 are MDHEN and SYDVKM.

The chain's CDR3 is CASSPLGAGELFF. CDR3 nucleotide sequence: TGTGCCAGCAGCCCCCTCGGGGCCGGGGAGCTGTTTTTT. This sequence joins TRBV14 and TRBJ2-2; possibly TRBD2 for D (5 bases). Trimming left V 4 bases short and J 6 bases short, with 9 bases between. CDR3 length: 13 amino acids. CDR1 and CDR2 from the germline V gene are SGHDN and FVKESK. The variable domain in full, with the rest retrieved from reference TRBV14 and TRBJ2-2, is EAGVTQFPSHSVIEKGQTVTLRCDPISGHDNLYWYRRVMGKEIKFLLHFVKESKQDESGMPNNRFLAERTGGTYSTLKVQPAELEDSGVYFCASSPLGAGELFFGEGSRLTVL.

The V and J genes are TRBV28 and TRBJ2-7; 9 nucleotides match TRBD1. The CDR3 sequence is 15 residues long. The V gene's germline CDR1 is MDHEN and CDR2 SYDVKM. J was trimmed by 1 base and V by 5 bases; bases with no gene match: 6. The CDR3 sequence is CASSLGQGKSYEQYV. The CDR3 bases are TGTGCCAGCAGTCTGGGACAGGGAAAGTCCTACGAGCAGTACGTC.

This clone was picked up one time. The chain carries TRBV5-1 and TRBJ2-7; D remains unclear. The V gene lost 0 bases and the J gene lost 0 bases, with 7 bases spanning the gap. Germline assignment: CDR1 SGHRS and CDR2 YFSETQ. The CDR3 consists of 14 residues. As DNA, the CDR3 is TGCGCCAGCAGCTTGGGGCAGTACTCCTACGAGCAGTACTTC. Translation: CASSLGQYSYEQYF. Looking up the rest from reference TRBV5-1 and TRBJ2-7 gives the full variable domain: KAGVTQTPRYLIKTRGQQVTLSCSPISGHRSVSWYQQTPGQGLQFLFEYFSETQRNKGNFPGRFSGRQFSNSRSEMNVSTLELGDSALYLCASSLGQYSYEQYFGPGTRLTVT.

The V gene is TRBV7-9, the J gene TRBJ2-5; a weak D match, TRBD2 (5 bases). The germline V and J ends were trimmed by 5 bases and 8 bases, with 15 bases remaining between them. Germline loops: CDR1 SEHNR, CDR2 FQNEAQ (reference sequence). CDR3 length equals 13 residues. CDR3 loop: CASSPPRGLTQYF. CDR3 nucleotides: TGTGCCAGCAGCCCCCCTAGAGGGCTTACCCAGTACTTC.

This chain links TRBV6-6 with TRBJ2-1; 11 bases line up with TRBD2. V dropped 4 bases and J dropped 4; count of bases not matched to a gene: 3. Germline V lookup: CDR1 MNHNY, CDR2 SVGAGI (reference sequence). This CDR3 is 15 amino acids long. CDR3 region: CASSWGLAAYNEQFF. In DNA, the CDR3 is TGTGCCAGCAGTTGGGGACTAGCGGCATACAATGAGCAGTTCTTC.

This chain connects TRBV28 to TRBJ1-2; D is possibly TRBD1 (5 bases). Trimming took 6 bases from V and 4 from J, leaving 12 bases between them. Germline CDR1 and CDR2: MDHEN and SYDVKM. This CDR3 is built from 13 residues. CDR3 region: CASSLRAFYGYTF. For the CDR3, the DNA is TGTGCCAGCAGCCTCAGGGCTTTCTATGGCTACACCTTC.

The chain joins TRBV4-3 to TRBJ2-1; possibly TRBD1 for D (6 bases). Germline loops: CDR1 LGHNA, CDR2 YSLEER. Trimming removed 0 bases from V and 15 bases from J, with 15 bases in between. This CDR3 contains 13 residues. CDR3 DNA: TGCGCCAGCAGCCAAGATCTTATGCAGGGGTGGTTCTTC. Translated: CASSQDLMQGWFF.